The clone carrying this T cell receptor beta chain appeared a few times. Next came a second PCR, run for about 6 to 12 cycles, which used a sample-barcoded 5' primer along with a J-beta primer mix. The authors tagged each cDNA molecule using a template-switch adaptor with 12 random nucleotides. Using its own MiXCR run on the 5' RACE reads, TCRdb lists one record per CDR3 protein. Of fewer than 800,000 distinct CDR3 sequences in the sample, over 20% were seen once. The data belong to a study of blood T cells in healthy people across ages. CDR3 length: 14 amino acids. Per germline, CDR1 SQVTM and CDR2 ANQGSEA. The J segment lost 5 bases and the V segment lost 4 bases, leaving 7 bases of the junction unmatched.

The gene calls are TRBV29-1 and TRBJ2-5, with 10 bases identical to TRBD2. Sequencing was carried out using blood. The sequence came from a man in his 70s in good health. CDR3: CSVGRAGGPETQYF. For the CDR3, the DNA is TGCAGCGTTGGTCGAGCGGGAGGGCCGGAGACCCAGTACTTC.